The sequence of this T cell receptor beta chain was determined in a study of identical twins. Study-wide results and limits: The study found excess low generation probability among twin-shared out-of-frame alpha sequences. Zero-insertion analyses were open to partial confounding by invariant MAIT and iNKT cells. Memory repertoires showed no such pattern, whereas abundant cord blood beta clonotypes carried fewer insertions.

TCRdb called the 5' RACE reads again in MiXCR, with one record for every CDR3 protein. There are around 140,000 distinct CDR3 sequences in the sample; around 3.6% occur only once, and 8.1% lies in the top ten. This clonotype was found many times. Its specificity is unknown. Germline V lookup: CDR1 MGHRA, CDR2 YSYEKL. V lost 3 bases and J lost 0, with 12 bases in between. The CDR3 has 15 amino acids. Sequenced material: memory T cells sorted from blood. The rearrangement links TRBV4-1 to TRBJ2-7; a weak D match, TRBD2 (5 bases). The clonotype comes from a young man in good health. CDR3 in DNA: TGCGCCAGCAGCCATCTCGGACTGAGCTCCTACGAGCAGTACGTC. It translates to CASSHLGLSSYEQYV.